These 25 T cell receptor beta chains share one sample of origin, sequenced in a study of blood T cell repertoires in COVID-19. Sequenced by immunoSEQ multiplex PCR; TCRdb stores in-frame clones only, minus some. The sample lists about 240,000 clones, approximately 86% seen once, with more than 6.5% in the top ten. Source material: peripheral blood. The receptors come from a woman in her seventies with active or convalescent COVID-19.

The chain links TRBV6-2 or TRBV6-3 to TRBJ1-2; a weak D match, TRBD1 (6 bases). There are 14 residues in the CDR3. The V and J ends lost 0 bases and 8 bases respectively, with 13 bases between them. Germline V gene lookup returns CDR1 MNHEY and CDR2 SVGEGT. DNA for the CDR3: TGTGCCAGCAGTTACTCGTCACAGGGCGGCGGCTACACCTTC. Translated, it gives CASSYSSQGGGYTF.

The V and J genes are TRBV7-2 and TRBJ2-4; 9 positions match TRBD1. Looked up from germline, CDR1 is SGHTA and CDR2 is FQGNSA. The CDR3 sequence is 14 residues long. The junction had 5 bases not matched to a gene; V was cut back by 4 bases and J by 7 bases. CDR3: CASSSSGTGNIQYF. CDR3 bases: TGTGCCAGCAGCTCCTCCGGGACAGGGAACATTCAGTACTTC.

V usage is TRBV3-1 (or the pseudogene TRBV3-2) and J usage is TRBJ2-1; the D gene is possibly TRBD1 (5 bases). V was trimmed by 1 base and J by 6 bases, leaving 16 bases between them. This CDR3 is built from 16 residues. The germline V gene has CDR1 LGHDT and CDR2 YNNKEL (reference sequence). The CDR3 sequence is CASSQARTPRANEQFF. The CDR3 region has the DNA TGTGCCAGCAGCCAAGCCAGGACACCTAGGGCCAATGAGCAGTTCTTC.

V usage is TRBV10-3 and J usage is TRBJ2-1, with TRBD1 matching over 7 bases. With V trimmed by 8 bases and J by 4 bases, 2 bases remained unmatched. The CDR3 spans 12 residues. The V gene's germline CDR1 is ENHRY and CDR2 SYGVKD. The CDR3 is CAIRGQYNEQFF. The CDR3 coding sequence is TGTGCCATCCGGGGACAGTACAATGAGCAGTTCTTC.

The V gene is TRBV6-2 or TRBV6-3, the J gene TRBJ2-6; no firm D call. The germline V gene has CDR1 MNHEY and CDR2 SVGEGT. The CDR3 extends over 14 amino acids. Trimming took 2 bases from V and 1 from J, leaving 3 bases between them. CDR3 nucleotides: TGTGCCAGCAGTTACCGTTCTGGGGCCAACGTCCTGACTTTC. Encoded protein: CASSYRSGANVLTF.

The sample holds a few counts of this clone. V and J are TRBV7-2 and TRBJ1-5; D is unresolved. CDR3 length: 12 residues. CDR1 and CDR2 (germline): SGHTA, FQGNSA. V lost 8 bases to trimming and J lost 7 bases, with 12 bases between them. The DNA of the CDR3 is TGTGCCAGCGCCACGGGGAAGCAGCCCCAGCATTTT. Translating gives CASATGKQPQHF. The full variable domain, with the rest looked up from reference TRBV7-2 and TRBJ1-5, is GAGVSQSPSNKVTEKGKDVELRCDPISGHTALYWYRQSLGQGLEFLIYFQGNSAPDKSGLPSDRFSAERTGGSVSTLTIQRTQQEDSAVYLCASATGKQPQHFGDGTRLSIL.

This sequence joins TRBV28 and TRBJ1-6; D uncertain. V shed 3 bases and J shed 6 bases, with 9 bases lying between them. This CDR3 is built from 14 residues. CDR1 is MDHEN, CDR2 SYDVKM, per germline. CDR3 DNA: TGTGCCAGCAGTTTGGCGGGGAGTAATTCACCCCTCCACTTT. This sequence encodes CASSLAGSNSPLHF. Full variable domain (missing parts from reference TRBV28 and TRBJ1-6): DVKVTQSSRYLVKRTGEKVFLECVQDMDHENMFWYRQDPGLGLRLIYFSYDVKMKEKGDIPEGYSVSREKKERFSLILESASTNQTSMYLCASSLAGSNSPLHFGNGTRLTVT.

Only a few counts were recorded for this clone. The chain uses TRBV3-1 (or the pseudogene TRBV3-2) and TRBJ2-7, with D possibly TRBD2 on 5 matching bases. V was pared by 3 bases and J by 6 bases, with 12 bases between. The CDR3 consists of 13 residues. Germline V gives CDR1 LGHDT, CDR2 YNNKEL (reference sequence). The CDR3 region has the DNA TGTGCCAGCAGCCAGAATGCGGGTACCGAGCAGTACTTC. Protein product: CASSQNAGTEQYF.

The chain recombines TRBV2 with TRBJ1-4; 8 bases align to TRBD1. CDR1 and CDR2 (germline): SNHLY, FYNNEI. The CDR3 contains 15 residues. Trimming cost V 5 bases and J 6 bases; bases outside gene matches: 8. CDR3 in DNA: TGTGCCAGCAGTCTTGACGGGACAGGTGATGAAAAACTGTTTTTT. It is translated as CASSLDGTGDEKLFF.

This clone was seen once. The rearrangement links TRBV7-3 to TRBJ1-6; D perhaps matches TRBD1 (6 bases). The CDR3 contains 14 residues. Germline-derived CDR1 and CDR2 are SGHTA and FQGTGA. Trimming took off 3 bases at V and 4 bases at J, with 7 bases between the two ends. As DNA, the CDR3 is TGTGCCAGCAGCTTGACAGGTTATAATTCACCCCTCCACTTT. It encodes CASSLTGYNSPLHF.

V is TRBV24-1 and J is TRBJ2-7, with TRBD1 matching 10 bases. Germline assignment: CDR1 KGHDR and CDR2 SFDVKD. V lost 5 bases to trimming and J lost 6 bases; unmatched junction nucleotides: 9. This CDR3 spans 15 amino acids. CDR3 DNA sequence: TGTGCCACCAGTGCAAGAAGGGACAGGGGCGGCGAGCAGTACTTC. This translates into CATSARRDRGGEQYF.

This sequence joins TRBV6-2 or TRBV6-3 and TRBJ2-1; D might be TRBD1 (6 bases). CDR1 is MNHEY, CDR2 SVGEGT, per germline. The CDR3 loop spans 16 amino acids. V shed 0 bases and J shed 2 bases, with 11 bases lying between them. CDR3: CASSYSWGTTYNEQFF. CDR3 in DNA: TGTGCCAGCAGTTACTCCTGGGGGACAACCTACAATGAGCAGTTCTTC.

This chain connects TRBV18 to TRBJ1-2, with TRBD1 as a possible D gene (6 bases). V lost 6 bases, J lost 10 bases, and 21 bases lay in between. This CDR3 has 14 residues. Germline V gives CDR1 KGHSH, CDR2 LQKENI. The DNA of the CDR3 is TGTGCCAGCTCCGAGACAGGCGCGACCCCCTTCTACACCTTC. Translation: CASSETGATPFYTF.

V is TRBV19 and J is TRBJ1-2, with D possibly matching TRBD1 (6 bases). Deletions cut 8 bases from V and 7 bases from J, with 14 bases between. Germline values: CDR1 LNHDA, CDR2 SQIVND (reference sequence). The length of the CDR3 is 12 residues. This chain's CDR3 is CASESQGSGYTF. The CDR3 DNA follows: TGTGCCAGTGAATCCCAGGGGTCTGGCTACACCTTC. Drawing the rest from reference TRBV19 and TRBJ1-2, the complete variable domain is DGGITQSPKYLFRKEGQNVTLSCEQNLNHDAMYWYRQDPGQGLRLIYYSQIVNDFQKGDIAEGYSVSREKKESFPLTVTSAQKNPTAFYLCASESQGSGYTFGSGTRLTVV.

This chain joins TRBV6-5 and TRBJ2-1, with 7 positions matching TRBD1. CDR3 size: 13 residues. CDR1 is MNHEY and CDR2 is SVGAGI in the germline V gene. After removal of 5 bases from V and 6 bases from J, the junction contained 4 bases not matched to a gene. In DNA, the CDR3 is TGTGCCAGCAGTCCCACAGGGGCCAATGAGCAGTTCTTC. It is translated as CASSPTGANEQFF.

This chain links TRBV9 with TRBJ2-2; 7 nucleotides align to TRBD1. V shed 6 bases, J shed 1 base, and the junction held 3 bases outside the gene matches. This CDR3 region has 14 residues. Per germline, CDR1 SGDLS and CDR2 YYNGEE. Written as DNA, the CDR3 is TGTGCCAGCACTCGGACAGGGAACACCGGGGAGCTGTTTTTT. Protein: CASTRTGNTGELFF.

This clone was counted a single time. The chain recombines TRBV19 with TRBJ2-5; tentative D call: TRBD1 (6 bases). V gave up 7 bases and J gave up 3 bases, with 15 bases separating them. The CDR3 loop spans 14 amino acids. Germline lookup yields CDR1 LNHDA and CDR2 SQIVND (reference sequence). The CDR3 DNA follows: TGTGCCAGTACCCCGACAGGATCGAAAGAGACCCAGTACTTC. This translates into CASTPTGSKETQYF.

The chain employs TRBV5-4 and TRBJ1-1, with a weak D call TRBD1 (5 bases). The ends were cut back, 7 bases at V and 4 bases at J, with 17 bases in the middle. The V gene's germline CDR1 is SGHNT and CDR2 YYREEE (reference sequence). The CDR3 runs 14 residues. The CDR3 coding sequence is TGTGCCAGCCGGGACGGGGGTAGGAGCACTGAAGCTTTCTTT. Protein sequence: CASRDGGRSTEAFF.

This sequence joins TRBV6-2 or TRBV6-3 and TRBJ2-7; unclear D gene. Germline V gives CDR1 MNHEY, CDR2 SVGEGT. The CDR3 loop spans 15 amino acids. Trimming left V 5 bases short and J 3 bases short, with 17 bases between. CDR3 protein: CASSTLTRRFYEQYF. In DNA, the CDR3 is TGTGCCAGCAGTACCTTGACAAGGCGATTCTACGAGCAGTACTTC.

J is TRBJ1-6 and V is TRBV6-5; 9 nucleotides align to TRBD1. Germline V CDR1 and CDR2: MNHEY, SVGAGI. The CDR3 covers 14 residues. The V and J ends lost 8 bases and 10 bases, in that order; junction bases with no gene match: 9. The CDR3 sequence is CASHSQGAGSPLHF. Here the CDR3 DNA reads TGTGCCAGCCATTCACAGGGGGCGGGATCACCCCTCCACTTT.

This chain joins TRBV5-4 and TRBJ1-4; possible D gene TRBD1, 6 bases. Germline V gives CDR1 SGHNT, CDR2 YYREEE (reference sequence). CDR3 size: 15 residues. The V end was cut by 3 bases, the J end by 5 bases, with 14 bases between. CDR3: CASSSPGGKNEKLFF. For the CDR3, the DNA is TGTGCCAGCAGCTCCCCTGGGGGCAAGAATGAAAAACTGTTTTTT.

The chain combines TRBV19 with TRBJ1-1; 8 bases are a match to TRBD1. Germline CDR1 LNHDA, CDR2 SQIVND (reference sequence). CDR3 length equals 12 residues. Trimming removed 10 bases from V and 5 bases from J; junction bases left unmatched: 6. The CDR3 protein is CATQGARTEAFF. The CDR3 DNA is TGTGCCACTCAGGGGGCGCGTACTGAAGCTTTCTTT.

The chain employs TRBV3-1 (or the pseudogene TRBV3-2) and TRBJ1-2; 9 nucleotides match TRBD1. Germline V gene sequence: CDR1 LGHDT, CDR2 YNNKEL (reference sequence). This CDR3 is built from 15 residues. V gave up 0 bases and J gave up 7 bases; unmatched junction bases: 6. The CDR3 spells CASSQEDRGILGYTF. The DNA for the CDR3 is TGTGCCAGCAGCCAAGAAGACAGGGGGATTCTTGGCTACACCTTC.

CDR3 amino acids: CASREDRTGDTGELFF. The DNA for the CDR3 is TGTGCCAGCAGGGAGGATAGGACAGGCGACACCGGGGAGCTGTTTTTT. The V gene is TRBV25-1, the J gene TRBJ2-2, with TRBD1 matching over 7 bases. With 6 bases clipped from V and 3 bases from J, the junction kept 10 bases outside the gene matches. The CDR3 totals 16 residues. CDR1 is MGHDK and CDR2 is SYGVNS in the germline V gene. Full variable domain (missing parts from reference TRBV25-1 and TRBJ2-2): EADIYQTPRYLVIGTGKKITLECSQTMGHDKMYWYQQDPGMELHLIHYSYGVNSTEKGDLSSESTVSRIRTEHFPLTLESARPSHTSQYLCASREDRTGDTGELFFGEGSRLTVL.

The chain is built from TRBV6-6 and TRBJ1-2; D may be TRBD1 (5 bases). Trimming stripped 2 bases from V and 6 bases from J, with 13 bases between. There are 14 residues in the CDR3. Germline V lookup: CDR1 MNHNY, CDR2 SVGAGI (reference sequence). In DNA, the CDR3 is TGTGCCAGCAGTTACCCTGGGGGGGATGATGGCTACACCTTC. Amino acid sequence: CASSYPGGDDGYTF.